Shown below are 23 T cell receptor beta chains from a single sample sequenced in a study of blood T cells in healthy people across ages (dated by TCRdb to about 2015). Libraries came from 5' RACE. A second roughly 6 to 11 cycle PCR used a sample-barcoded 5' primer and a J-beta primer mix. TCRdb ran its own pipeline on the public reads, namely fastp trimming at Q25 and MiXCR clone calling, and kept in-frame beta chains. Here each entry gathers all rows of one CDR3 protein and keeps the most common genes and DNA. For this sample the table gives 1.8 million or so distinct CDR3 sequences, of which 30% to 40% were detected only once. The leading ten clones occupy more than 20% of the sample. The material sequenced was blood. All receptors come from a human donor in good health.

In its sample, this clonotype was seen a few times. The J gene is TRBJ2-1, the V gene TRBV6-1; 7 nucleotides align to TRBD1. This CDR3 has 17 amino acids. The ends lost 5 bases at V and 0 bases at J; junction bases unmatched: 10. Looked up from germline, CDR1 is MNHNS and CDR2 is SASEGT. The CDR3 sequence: CASSTVRDSHSYNEQFF. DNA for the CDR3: TGTGCCAGCAGTACCGTTCGGGACAGCCACTCCTACAATGAGCAGTTCTTC.

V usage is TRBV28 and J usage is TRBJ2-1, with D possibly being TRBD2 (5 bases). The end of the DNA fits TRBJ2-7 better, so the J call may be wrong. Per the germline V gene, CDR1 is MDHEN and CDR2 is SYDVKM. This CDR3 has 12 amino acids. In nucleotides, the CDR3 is TGTGCCAGCGAGGGATCCCCCTACGAGCAGTACTTC. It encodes CASEGSPYEQYF.

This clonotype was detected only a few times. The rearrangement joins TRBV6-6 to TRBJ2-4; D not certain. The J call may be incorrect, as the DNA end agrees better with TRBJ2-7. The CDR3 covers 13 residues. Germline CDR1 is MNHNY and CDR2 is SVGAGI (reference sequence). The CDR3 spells CASRNSQTYEQYF. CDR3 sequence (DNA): TGTGCCAGCAGGAATAGCCAAACCTACGAGCAGTACTTC.

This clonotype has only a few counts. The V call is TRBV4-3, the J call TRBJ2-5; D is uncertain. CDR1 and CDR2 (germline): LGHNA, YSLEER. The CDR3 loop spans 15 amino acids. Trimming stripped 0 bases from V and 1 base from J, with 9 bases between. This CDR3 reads CASSQDREGQETQYF. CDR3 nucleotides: TGCGCCAGCAGCCAAGATAGGGAAGGCCAAGAGACCCAGTACTTC.

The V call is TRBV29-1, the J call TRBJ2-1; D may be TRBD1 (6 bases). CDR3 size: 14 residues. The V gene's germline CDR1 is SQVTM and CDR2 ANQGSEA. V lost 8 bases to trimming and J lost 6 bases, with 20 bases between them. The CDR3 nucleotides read TGCAGCTCTCCGACAGGTCGGGGCCCCAATGAGCAGTTCTTC. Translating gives CSSPTGRGPNEQFF.

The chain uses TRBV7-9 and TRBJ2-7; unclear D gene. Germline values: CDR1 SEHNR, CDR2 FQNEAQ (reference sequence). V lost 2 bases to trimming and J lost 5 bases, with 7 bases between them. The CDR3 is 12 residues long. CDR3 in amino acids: CASSLRPHEQYF. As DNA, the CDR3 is TGTGCCAGCAGCTTAAGGCCCCACGAGCAGTACTTC.

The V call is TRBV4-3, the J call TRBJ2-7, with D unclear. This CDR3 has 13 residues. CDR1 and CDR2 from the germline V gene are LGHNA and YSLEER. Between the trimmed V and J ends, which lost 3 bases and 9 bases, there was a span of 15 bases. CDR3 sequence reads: CASSQGRTAGQYF. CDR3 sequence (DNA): TGCGCCAGCAGCCAGGGTAGGACCGCCGGGCAGTACTTC.

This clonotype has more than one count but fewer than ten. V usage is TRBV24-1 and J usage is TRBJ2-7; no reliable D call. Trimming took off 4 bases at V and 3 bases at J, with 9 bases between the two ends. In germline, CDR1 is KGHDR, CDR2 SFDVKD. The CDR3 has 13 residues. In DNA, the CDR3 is TGTGCCACCAGTGACCACAACAACTACGAGCAGTACTTC. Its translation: CATSDHNNYEQYF.

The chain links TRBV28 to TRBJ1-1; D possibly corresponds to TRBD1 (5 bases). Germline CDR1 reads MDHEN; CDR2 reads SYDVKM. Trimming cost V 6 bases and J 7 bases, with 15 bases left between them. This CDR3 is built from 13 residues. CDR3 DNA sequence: TGTGCCAGCAGGACAGAGAAGTTATTTGAAGCTTTCTTT. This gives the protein CASRTEKLFEAFF.

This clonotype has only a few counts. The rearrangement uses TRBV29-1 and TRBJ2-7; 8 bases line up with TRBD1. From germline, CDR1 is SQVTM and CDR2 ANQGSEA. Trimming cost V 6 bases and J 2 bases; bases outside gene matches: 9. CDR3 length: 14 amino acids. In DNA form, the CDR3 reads TGCAGCGTAGAGACAGGGGCTAAACCCTACGAGCAGTACTTC. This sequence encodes CSVETGAKPYEQYF.

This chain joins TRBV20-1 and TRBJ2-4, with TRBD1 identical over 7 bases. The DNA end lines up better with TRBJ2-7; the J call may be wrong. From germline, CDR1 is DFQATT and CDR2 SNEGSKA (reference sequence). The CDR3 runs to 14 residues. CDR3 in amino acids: CSAITGQTPYEQYF. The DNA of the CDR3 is TGCAGTGCTATAACGGGACAGACTCCCTACGAGCAGTACTTC.

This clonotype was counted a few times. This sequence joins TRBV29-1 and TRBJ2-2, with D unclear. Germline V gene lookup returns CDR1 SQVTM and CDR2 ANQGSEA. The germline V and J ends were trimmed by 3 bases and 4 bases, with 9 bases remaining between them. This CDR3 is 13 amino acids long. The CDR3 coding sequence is TGCAGCGTTGATCGTGGCAGCACCGGGGAGCTGTTTTTT. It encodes CSVDRGSTGELFF.

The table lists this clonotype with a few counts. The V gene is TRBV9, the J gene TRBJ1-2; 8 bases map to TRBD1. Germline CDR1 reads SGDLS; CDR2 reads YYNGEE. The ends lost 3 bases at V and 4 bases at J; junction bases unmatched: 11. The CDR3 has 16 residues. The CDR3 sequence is CASSARGTGGPYGYTF. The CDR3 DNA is TGTGCCAGCAGCGCCCGAGGGACAGGCGGCCCCTATGGCTACACCTTC.

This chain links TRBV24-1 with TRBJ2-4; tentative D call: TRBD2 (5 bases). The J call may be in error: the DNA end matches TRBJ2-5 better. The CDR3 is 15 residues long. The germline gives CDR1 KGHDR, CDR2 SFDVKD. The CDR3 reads CATQASGRKQETQYF. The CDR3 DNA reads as TGTGCCACCCAGGCTAGTGGGAGAAAACAAGAGACCCAGTACTTC.

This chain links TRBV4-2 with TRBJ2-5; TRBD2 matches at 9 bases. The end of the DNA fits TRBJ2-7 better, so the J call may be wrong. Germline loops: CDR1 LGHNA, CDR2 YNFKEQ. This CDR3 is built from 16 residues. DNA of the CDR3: TGTGCCAGCAGCCAAGAAGATCGACTAGCGGTCTACGAGCAGTACTTC. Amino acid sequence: CASSQEDRLAVYEQYF.

The CDR3 nucleotides are TGTGCCAGCAGCGCCCGGGACAGGGAACACTATGGCTACACCTTC. This codes for CASSARDREHYGYTF. The genes are TRBV7-2 and TRBJ1-2, with 9 bases lining up with TRBD1. CDR1 is SGHTA, CDR2 FQGNSA, per germline. The CDR3 runs 15 residues. The trim removed 5 bases at V and 3 bases at J, leaving 7 bases unmatched. Drawing the rest from reference TRBV7-2 and TRBJ1-2, the complete variable domain is GAGVSQSPSNKVTEKGKDVELRCDPISGHTALYWYRQSLGQGLEFLIYFQGNSAPDKSGLPSDRFSAERTGGSVSTLTIQRTQQEDSAVYLCASSARDREHYGYTFGSGTRLTVV.

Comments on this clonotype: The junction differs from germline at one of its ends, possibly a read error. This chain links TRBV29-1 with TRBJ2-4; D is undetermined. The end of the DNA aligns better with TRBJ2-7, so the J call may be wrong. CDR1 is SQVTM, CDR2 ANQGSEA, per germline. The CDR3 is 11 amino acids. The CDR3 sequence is CIVISVNEQYF. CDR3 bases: TGCATCGTTATTTCTGTGAACGAGCAGTACTTC.

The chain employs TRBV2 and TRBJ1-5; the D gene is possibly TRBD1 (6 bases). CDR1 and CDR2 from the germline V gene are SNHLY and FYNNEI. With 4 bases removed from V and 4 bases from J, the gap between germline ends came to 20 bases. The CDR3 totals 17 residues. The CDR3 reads CASSAPGTHMGNQPQHF. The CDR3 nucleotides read TGTGCCAGCAGTGCCCCCGGGACACATATGGGAAATCAGCCCCAGCATTTT.

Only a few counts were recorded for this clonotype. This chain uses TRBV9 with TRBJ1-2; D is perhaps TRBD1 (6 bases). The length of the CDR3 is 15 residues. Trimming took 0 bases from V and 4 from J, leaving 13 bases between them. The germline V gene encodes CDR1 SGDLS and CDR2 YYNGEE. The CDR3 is CASSVEEWDTYGYTF. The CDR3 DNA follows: TGTGCCAGCAGCGTAGAAGAGTGGGACACCTATGGCTACACCTTC.

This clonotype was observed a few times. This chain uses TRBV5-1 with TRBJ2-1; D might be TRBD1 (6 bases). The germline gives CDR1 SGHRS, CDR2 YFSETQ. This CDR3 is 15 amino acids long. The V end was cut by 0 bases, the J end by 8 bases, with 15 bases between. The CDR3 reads CASSLGQGSPDEQFF. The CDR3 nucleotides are TGCGCCAGCAGCTTGGGGCAGGGGTCACCGGATGAGCAGTTCTTC.

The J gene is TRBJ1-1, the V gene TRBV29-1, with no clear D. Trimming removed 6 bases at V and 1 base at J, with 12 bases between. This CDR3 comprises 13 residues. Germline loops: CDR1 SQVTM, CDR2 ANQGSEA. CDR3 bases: TGCAGCGTACACGGCCTAGCGAACACTGAAGCTTTCTTT. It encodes CSVHGLANTEAFF.

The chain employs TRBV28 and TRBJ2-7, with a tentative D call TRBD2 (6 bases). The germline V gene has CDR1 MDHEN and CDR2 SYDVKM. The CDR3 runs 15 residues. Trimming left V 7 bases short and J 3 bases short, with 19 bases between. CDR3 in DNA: TGTGCCAGCACTTCCGGCGGGGCACCCAACTACGAGCAGTACTTC. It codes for CASTSGGAPNYEQYF.

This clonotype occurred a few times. CDR3 residues: CASSLDYGGLTSEQYF. The CDR3 nucleotides are TGTGCCAGCAGCTTAGATTATGGGGGCTTGACGAGCGAGCAGTACTTC. The rearrangement links TRBV11-1 to TRBJ2-7; the D gene is possibly TRBD1 (6 bases). Germline-derived CDR1 and CDR2 are SGHAT and FQDESV (reference sequence). Trimming pared 1 base from V and 6 bases from J, leaving 19 bases between. The CDR3 length is 16 residues.